The 8 T cell receptor beta chains below were found in one sample sequenced in a study of blood T cell repertoires in COVID-19. Clones were sequenced by immunoSEQ multiplex PCR, and TCRdb holds only the in-frame ones, with some missing. Of approximately 180,000 clones in the sample, 70% to 90% were seen once. The sequenced sample consisted of peripheral blood. These receptors all stem from a man aged 55 to 70 with acute or convalescent COVID-19.

The V call is TRBV19, the J call TRBJ2-1; possibly TRBD1 for D (5 bases). Germline assignment: CDR1 LNHDA and CDR2 SQIVND (reference sequence). The CDR3 runs to 13 residues. Trimming removed 4 bases from V and 5 bases from J, with 9 bases in between. DNA for the CDR3: TGTGCCAGTAGTAACCAGGGTGACAATGAGCAGTTCTTC. It encodes CASSNQGDNEQFF.

V is TRBV28 and J is TRBJ2-2, with 10 bases identical to TRBD1. The V gene's germline CDR1 is MDHEN and CDR2 SYDVKM. This CDR3 is built from 16 residues. Losses at the gene ends were 8 bases for V and 7 bases for J; bases not matched to a gene: 13. The CDR3 nucleotides are TGTGCCAGCGGCCGAGGCGGGACAGGGGTTATCGGGGAGCTGTTTTTT. The encoded protein is CASGRGGTGVIGELFF.

V gene TRBV18 combines with J gene TRBJ2-2; 7 positions match TRBD2. Germline-derived CDR1 and CDR2 are KGHSH and LQKENI. With V trimmed by 0 bases and J by 3 bases, 4 bases remained unmatched. CDR3 length: 16 amino acids. CDR3 nucleotide sequence: TGTGCCAGCTCACCACCTGGCGGGAGAGACACCGGGGAGCTGTTTTTT. This gives the protein CASSPPGGRDTGELFF.

The chain combines TRBV5-6 with TRBJ1-2; weak D call: TRBD1 (6 bases). V lost 4 bases and J lost 0, with 16 bases in between. The CDR3 loop spans 16 amino acids. CDR1 and CDR2 from the germline V gene are SGHDT and YYEEEE. The CDR3, as DNA: TGTGCCAGCAGCCCGCGAGGTTACAGGGCTAACTATGGCTACACCTTC. This gives the protein CASSPRGYRANYGYTF.

A few counts support this clone. V gene TRBV28 combines with J gene TRBJ1-3; TRBD1 matches at 9 bases. The CDR3 contains 16 residues. V lost 6 bases, J lost 1 base, and 7 bases stayed unmatched. Germline CDR1 and CDR2: MDHEN and SYDVKM. The CDR3 region is CASSPTGTGSGNTIYF. CDR3 sequence (DNA): TGTGCCAGCAGCCCGACCGGGACAGGGTCTGGAAACACCATATATTTT.

This clone was seen a handful of times. This CDR3 reads CASSLAQYNEQFF. The CDR3 nucleotides read TGTGCCAGCAGCTTGGCCCAGTACAATGAGCAGTTCTTC. V is TRBV7-8 and J is TRBJ2-1; no definite D call. Trimming took off 3 bases at V and 4 bases at J, with 7 bases between the two ends. Germline lookup yields CDR1 SGHVS and CDR2 FQNEAQ. This CDR3 has 13 residues.

This clone was seen a single time. The genes are TRBV3-1 (or the pseudogene TRBV3-2) and TRBJ2-7, with D perhaps TRBD1 (6 bases). This CDR3 is 15 amino acids long. Germline lookup yields CDR1 LGHDT and CDR2 YNNKEL (reference sequence). V dropped 3 bases and J dropped 5 bases, with 17 bases sitting between them. CDR3 DNA sequence: TGTGCCAGCAGCCACACCTTGGCAGGGGTTGACGAGCAGTACTTC. Residues: CASSHTLAGVDEQYF.

The V call is TRBV4-3, the J call TRBJ2-7; D is unclear. The CDR3 sequence is 13 residues long. V was clipped by 1 base and J by 4 bases, with 8 bases between them. CDR1 and CDR2 from the germline V gene are LGHNA and YSLEER. The CDR3 here is CASSQAVTYEQYF. CDR3 coding DNA: TGCGCCAGCAGCCAAGCGGTGACTTACGAGCAGTACTTC.